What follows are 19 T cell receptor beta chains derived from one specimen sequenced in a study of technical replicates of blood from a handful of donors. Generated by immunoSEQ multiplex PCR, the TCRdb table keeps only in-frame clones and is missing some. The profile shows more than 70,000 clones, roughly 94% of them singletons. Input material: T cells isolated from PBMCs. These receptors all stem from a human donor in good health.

The CDR3 reads CASSEQGRQPQHF. The CDR3 bases are TGTGCCAGCAGTGAACAGGGCCGACAGCCCCAGCATTTT. The chain is built from TRBV2 and TRBJ1-5; maybe TRBD1 (5 bases). Germline V gives CDR1 SNHLY, CDR2 FYNNEI. The germline V and J ends were trimmed by 2 bases and 7 bases, with 9 bases remaining between them. This CDR3 is built from 13 residues.

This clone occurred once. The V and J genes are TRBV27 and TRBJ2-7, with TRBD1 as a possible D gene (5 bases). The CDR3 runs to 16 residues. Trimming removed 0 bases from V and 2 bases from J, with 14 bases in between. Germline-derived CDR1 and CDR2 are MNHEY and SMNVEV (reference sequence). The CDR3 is CASSLSNPGLTYEQYF. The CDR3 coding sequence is TGTGCCAGCAGTTTATCGAACCCAGGGCTTACCTACGAGCAGTACTTC.

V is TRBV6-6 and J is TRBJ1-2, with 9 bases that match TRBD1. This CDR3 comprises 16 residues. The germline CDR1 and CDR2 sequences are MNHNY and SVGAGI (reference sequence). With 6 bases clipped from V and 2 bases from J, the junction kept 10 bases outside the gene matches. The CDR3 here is CASSLPGTGPNYGYTF. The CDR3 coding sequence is TGTGCCAGCAGCCTTCCCGGGACAGGGCCCAACTATGGCTACACCTTC.

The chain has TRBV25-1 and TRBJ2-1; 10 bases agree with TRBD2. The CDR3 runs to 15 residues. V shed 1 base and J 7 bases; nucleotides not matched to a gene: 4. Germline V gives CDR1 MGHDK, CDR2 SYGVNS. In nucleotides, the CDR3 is TGTGCCAGCAGTGAATTTCAGCGGGAGGGGAATGAGCAGTTCTTC. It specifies CASSEFQREGNEQFF.

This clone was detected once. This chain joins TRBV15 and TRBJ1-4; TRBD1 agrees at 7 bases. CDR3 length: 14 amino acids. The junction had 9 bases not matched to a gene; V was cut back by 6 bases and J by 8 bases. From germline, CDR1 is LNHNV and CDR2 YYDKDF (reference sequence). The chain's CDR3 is CATRPGGIDEKLFF. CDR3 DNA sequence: TGTGCCACCAGGCCAGGGGGGATTGACGAAAAACTGTTTTTT.

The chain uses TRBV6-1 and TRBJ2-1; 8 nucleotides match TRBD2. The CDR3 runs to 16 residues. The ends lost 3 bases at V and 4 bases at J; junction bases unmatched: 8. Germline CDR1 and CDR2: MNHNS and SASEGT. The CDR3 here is CASSDRGSGGYNEQFF. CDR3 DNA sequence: TGTGCCAGCAGTGATCGGGGAAGCGGGGGTTACAATGAGCAGTTCTTC.

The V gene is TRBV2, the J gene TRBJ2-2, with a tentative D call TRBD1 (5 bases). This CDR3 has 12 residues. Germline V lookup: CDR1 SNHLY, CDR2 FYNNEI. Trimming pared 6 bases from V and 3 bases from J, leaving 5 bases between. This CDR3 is CASRGDTGELFF. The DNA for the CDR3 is TGTGCCAGCAGAGGGGACACCGGGGAGCTGTTTTTT. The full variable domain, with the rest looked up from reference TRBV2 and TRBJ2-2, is EPEVTQTPSHQVTQMGQEVILRCVPISNHLYFYWYRQILGQKVEFLVSFYNNEISEKSEIFDDQFSVERPDGSNFTLKIRSTKLEDSAMYFCASRGDTGELFFGEGSRLTVL.

The CDR3 loop reads CASSLTGGYQPQHF. As DNA, the CDR3 is TGTGCCAGCAGTCTGACAGGGGGCTATCAGCCCCAGCATTTT. V usage is TRBV28 and J usage is TRBJ1-5, with TRBD1 matching over 10 bases. Germline V gene sequence: CDR1 MDHEN, CDR2 SYDVKM. The trim removed 5 bases at V and 5 bases at J, leaving 3 bases unmatched. CDR3 length: 14 amino acids.

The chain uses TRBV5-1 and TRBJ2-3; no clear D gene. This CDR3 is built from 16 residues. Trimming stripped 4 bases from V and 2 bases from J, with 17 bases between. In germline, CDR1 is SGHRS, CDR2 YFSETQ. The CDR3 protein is CASSPTLEPFTDTQYF. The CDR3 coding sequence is TGCGCCAGCAGCCCAACCTTAGAACCCTTCACAGATACGCAGTATTTT.

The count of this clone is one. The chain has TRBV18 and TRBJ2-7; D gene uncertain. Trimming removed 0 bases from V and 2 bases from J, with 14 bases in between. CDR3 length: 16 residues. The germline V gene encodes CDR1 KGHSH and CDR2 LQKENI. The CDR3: CASSPPARITPYEQYF. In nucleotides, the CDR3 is TGTGCCAGCTCACCACCGGCCAGGATCACCCCCTACGAGCAGTACTTC.

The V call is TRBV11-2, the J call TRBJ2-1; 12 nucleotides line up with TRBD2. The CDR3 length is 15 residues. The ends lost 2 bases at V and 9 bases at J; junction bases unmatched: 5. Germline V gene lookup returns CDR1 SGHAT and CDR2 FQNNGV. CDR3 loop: CASSLTSGRLGEQFF. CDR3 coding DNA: TGTGCCAGCAGCTTAACTAGCGGGAGGTTGGGTGAGCAGTTCTTC.

The CDR3 DNA reads TGTGCCAGCTCACGGCGCGCATATAGCGGGGGAAACACCGGGGAGCTGTTTTTT. It yields the protein CASSRRAYSGGNTGELFF. The gene calls are TRBV18 and TRBJ2-2, with 9 bases identical to TRBD2. Losses at the gene ends were 4 bases for V and 2 bases for J; bases not matched to a gene: 11. Germline values: CDR1 KGHSH, CDR2 LQKENI. This CDR3 region has 18 residues.

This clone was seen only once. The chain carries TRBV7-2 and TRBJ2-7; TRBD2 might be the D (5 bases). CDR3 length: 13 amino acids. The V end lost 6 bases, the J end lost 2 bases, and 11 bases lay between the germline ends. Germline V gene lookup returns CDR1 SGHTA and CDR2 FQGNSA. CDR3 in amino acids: CASSPGEPYEQYF. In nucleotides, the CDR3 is TGTGCCAGCAGTCCCGGGGAGCCCTACGAGCAGTACTTC.

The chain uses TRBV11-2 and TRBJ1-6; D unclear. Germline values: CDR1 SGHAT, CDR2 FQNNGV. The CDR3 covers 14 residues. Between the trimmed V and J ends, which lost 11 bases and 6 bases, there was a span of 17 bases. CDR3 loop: CAWRRVEPNSPLHF. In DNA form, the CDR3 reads TGTGCCTGGAGACGAGTGGAACCTAATTCACCCCTCCACTTT.

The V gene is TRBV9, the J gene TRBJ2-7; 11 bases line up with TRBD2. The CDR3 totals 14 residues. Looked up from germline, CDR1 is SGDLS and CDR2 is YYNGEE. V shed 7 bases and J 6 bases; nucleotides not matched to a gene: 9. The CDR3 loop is CASSVAGGTREQYF. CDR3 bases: TGTGCCAGCTCCGTAGCGGGAGGGACTCGCGAGCAGTACTTC.

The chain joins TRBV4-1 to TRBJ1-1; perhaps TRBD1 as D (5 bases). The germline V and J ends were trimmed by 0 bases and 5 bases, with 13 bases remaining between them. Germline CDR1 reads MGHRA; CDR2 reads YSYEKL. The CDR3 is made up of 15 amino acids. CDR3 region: CASSQDRGGRTEAFF. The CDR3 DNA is TGCGCCAGCAGCCAAGATCGGGGGGGTCGGACTGAAGCTTTCTTT.

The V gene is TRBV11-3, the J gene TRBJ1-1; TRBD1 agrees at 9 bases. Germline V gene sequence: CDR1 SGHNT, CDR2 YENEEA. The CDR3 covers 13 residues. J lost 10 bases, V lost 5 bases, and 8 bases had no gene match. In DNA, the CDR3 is TGTGCCAGCAGCGCGGGACAGGGCGCCGTAGCTTTCTTT. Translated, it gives CASSAGQGAVAFF.

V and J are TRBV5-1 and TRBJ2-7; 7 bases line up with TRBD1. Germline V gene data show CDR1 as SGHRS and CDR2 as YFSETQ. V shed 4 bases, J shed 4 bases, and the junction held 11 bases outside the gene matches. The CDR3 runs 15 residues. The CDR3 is CASSETGTVEYEQYF. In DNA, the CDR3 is TGCGCCAGCAGCGAAACCGGGACAGTAGAATACGAGCAGTACTTC.

CDR3 DNA sequence: TGTGCCAGCAGTGATGAGGGGGACAGGCCCAATGAGCAGTTCTTC. It yields the protein CASSDEGDRPNEQFF. The chain uses TRBV6-4 and TRBJ2-1; 8 nucleotides match TRBD1. The germline V gene has CDR1 MRHNA and CDR2 SNTAGT. The V gene end was trimmed by 3 bases and the J gene end by 6 bases; junction bases not matched to a gene: 7. There are 15 residues in the CDR3.